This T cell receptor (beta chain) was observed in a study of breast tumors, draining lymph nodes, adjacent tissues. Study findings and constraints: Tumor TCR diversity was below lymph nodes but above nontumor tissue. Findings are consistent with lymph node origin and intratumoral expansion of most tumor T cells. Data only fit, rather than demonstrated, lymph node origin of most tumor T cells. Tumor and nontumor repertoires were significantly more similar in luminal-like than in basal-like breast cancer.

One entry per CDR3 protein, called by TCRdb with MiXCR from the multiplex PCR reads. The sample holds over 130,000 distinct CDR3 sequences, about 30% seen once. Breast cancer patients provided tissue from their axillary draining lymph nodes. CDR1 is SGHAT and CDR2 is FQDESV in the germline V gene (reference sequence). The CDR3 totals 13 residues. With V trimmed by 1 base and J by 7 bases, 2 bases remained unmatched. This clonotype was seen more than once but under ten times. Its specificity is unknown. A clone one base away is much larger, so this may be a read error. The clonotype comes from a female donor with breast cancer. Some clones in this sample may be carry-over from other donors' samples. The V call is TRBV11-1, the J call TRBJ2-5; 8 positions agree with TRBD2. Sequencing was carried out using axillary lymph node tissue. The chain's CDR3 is CASSLVGGATQYF. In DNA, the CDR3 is TGTGCCAGCAGCTTAGTCGGGGGGGCGACCCAGTACTTC.